The present TCR beta chain was sequenced within a study of T cell changes during pregnancy in multiple sclerosis. This table comes from immunoSEQ multiplex PCR, and its TCRdb copy is limited to in-frame clones, with some not included. The sample lists about 75,000 clones, approximately 90% occurring once. The CDR3 runs 16 residues. Germline assignment: CDR1 ENHRY and CDR2 SYGVKD. The V and J ends lost 0 bases and 4 bases respectively, with 12 bases between them. The gene calls are TRBV10-3 and TRBJ2-2; D unclear. This receptor was identified in a female donor with multiple sclerosis, enrolled in a pregnancy study. This sample comprised CD4+ T cells from peripheral blood mononuclear cells, obtained before pregnancy. CDR3 loop: CAISESGPPGTGELFF. CDR3 coding DNA: TGTGCCATCAGTGAGTCGGGTCCGCCGGGCACCGGGGAGCTGTTTTTT.